The table lists the clone carrying this TCR beta chain with many counts. Germline values: CDR1 GTSNPN, CDR2 SVGIG (reference sequence). Trimming removed 2 bases from V and 7 bases from J, with 18 bases in between. This CDR3 spans 14 amino acids. TCRdb itself ran the PCR reads through MiXCR, one entry per CDR3 protein. The sample consists of under 100,000 distinct CDR3 sequences, 45% to 55% of them appearing once. This specimen belongs to a study of CDR3 diversity in severe acne. Sequenced: blood. The origin of this receptor is a male donor in good health, serving as a control. The chain employs TRBV30 and TRBJ2-7, with D tentatively TRBD2 (5 bases). The chain's CDR3 is CAWSYGINTGEQYF. The CDR3, as DNA: TGTGCCTGGAGTTACGGGATAAACACGGGGGAGCAGTACTTC. Supplemented by reference TRBV30 and TRBJ2-7, the full variable domain reads SQTIHQWPATLVQPVGSPLSLECTVEGTSNPNLYWYRQAAGRGLQLLFYSVGIGQISSEVPQNLSASRPQDRQFILSSKKLLLSDSGFYLCAWSYGINTGEQYFGPGTRLTVT.